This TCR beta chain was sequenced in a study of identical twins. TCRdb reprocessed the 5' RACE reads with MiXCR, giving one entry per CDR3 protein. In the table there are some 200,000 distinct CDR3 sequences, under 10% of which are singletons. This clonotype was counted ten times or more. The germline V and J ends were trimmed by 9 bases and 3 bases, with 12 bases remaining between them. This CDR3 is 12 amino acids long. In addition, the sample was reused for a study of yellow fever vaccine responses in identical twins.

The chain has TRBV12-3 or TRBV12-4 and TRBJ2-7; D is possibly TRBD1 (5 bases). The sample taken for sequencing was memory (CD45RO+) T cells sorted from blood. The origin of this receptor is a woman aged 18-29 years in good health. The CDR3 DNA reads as TGTGCCAGTAGACAGCTATACTACGAGCAGTACTTC. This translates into CASRQLYYEQYF.